The clone carrying this T cell receptor (beta chain) turned up a few times. Its target is unknown. This entry comes from a study of blood T cells in healthy people across ages. A sample-barcoded 5' primer and a J-beta primer mix were used in a second PCR of roughly 7 to 12 cycles. In TCRdb, the 5' RACE reads were re-called with MiXCR into one record per CDR3 protein. The sample lists around 1,000,000 distinct CDR3 sequences, almost 25% occurring once. Trimming shortened V by 3 bases and J by 1 base, and 16 bases separated the two germline ends. Germline V gene lookup returns CDR1 SQVTM and CDR2 ANQGSEA. The CDR3 length is 15 residues. Study findings and constraints: Long-lived donors carried more naive CD4+ cells and greater diversity than aged donors.

The donors, healthy Caucasians from Russia, were aged about 6 to 100. These data were also filed under a second study, of T cells of mothers and their children. That paper states: Per 15 ul, 1.5 ug of RNA was used, with all extracted RNA going into cDNA synthesis. T cell clones that were persistent and microchimeric went undetected.

The chain couples TRBV29-1 to TRBJ2-7, with D unclear. The sequenced material came from blood. This clonotype was obtained from a girl aged 2 to 10 in good health. The DNA of the CDR3 is TGCAGCGTTGAGACCCCGGGCCCTGCGTCCTACGAGCAGTACTTC. Its translation is CSVETPGPASYEQYF.